This T cell receptor beta chain was identified during a study of response to subunit inactivated influenza vaccine. Findings and caveats of the study: Authors suggested that a seasonal influenza vaccination recruits few new T cells each time.

Germline V lookup: CDR1 SQVTM, CDR2 ANQGSEA. The CDR3 length is 14 residues. Unmatched junction bases numbered 7, after V lost 4 bases and J lost 6 bases. One entry per CDR3 protein, called by TCRdb with MiXCR from the RT-PCR reads. The sample has hundreds of thousands of distinct CDR3 sequences, approximately 17% seen once. This clonotype appeared many times. Its specificity is unknown. Here the sequenced sample was PBMCs from blood, taken around 5 days after vaccination. This receptor was taken from a man aged 45-65 years who received an inactivated influenza vaccine. The gene calls are TRBV29-1 and TRBJ2-2; 8 nucleotides align to TRBD1. The CDR3 DNA is TGCAGCGTTGGATCCGGGACAGGTCCCGGGGAGCTGTTTTTT. Its translation is CSVGSGTGPGELFF.